This T cell receptor (beta chain) was documented in a study of CD8 T cells in ankylosing spondylitis. Findings and caveats of the study: Within ankylosing spondylitis blood, a TCR beta motif made up of seven to nine highly homologous variants appeared to be characteristic. Disease-linked clones had a CD8+ phenotype and relatively low frequency in peripheral blood.

As concerns this clonotype: Antigen unknown.

The ends were cut back, 5 bases at V and 5 bases at J, with 18 bases in the middle. There are 15 residues in the CDR3. Germline values: CDR1 SGHTA, CDR2 FQGNSA. By quantitative 5'-RACE with molecular barcodes, the TCR beta libraries were made. TCRdb called the 5' RACE reads again in MiXCR, with one record for every CDR3 protein. Counted here are around 39,000 distinct CDR3 sequences, approximately 15% occurring once; the ten biggest clones make up 35% to 50%. Sequencing was done on a sample of blood. V gene TRBV7-2 combines with J gene TRBJ1-1; possibly TRBD1 for D (5 bases). This receptor was obtained from a male donor with ankylosing spondylitis or in good health (not recorded which). CDR3 amino acids: CASSLRRGRGTEAFF. Written as DNA, the CDR3 is TGTGCCAGCAGCCTGCGCCGGGGAAGGGGAACTGAAGCTTTCTTT.